The 23 T cell receptor beta chains below come from one sample, sequenced in a study of control samples from healthy donors and cancer patients. Method: immunoSEQ multiplex PCR; TCRdb's copy keeps in-frame clones and lacks some. The sample records over 80,000 clones, 79% being singletons. The sample consisted of blood. The receptors derive from a woman in her 30s in good health.

The chain carries TRBV12-5 and TRBJ1-1, with D perhaps matching TRBD1 (6 bases). The germline V gene has CDR1 LGHNT and CDR2 FRNRAP. V was cut by 4 bases and J by 2 bases, with 14 bases left in between. This CDR3 region has 15 residues. The CDR3 is CASGSPTGINTEAFF. CDR3 DNA sequence: TGTGCTAGTGGTTCCCCAACAGGGATTAACACTGAAGCTTTCTTT.

The rearrangement uses TRBV11-2 and TRBJ1-2; D is unclear. The CDR3 runs 14 residues. The V end lost 4 bases, the J end lost 10 bases, and 19 bases lay between the germline ends. The germline gives CDR1 SGHAT, CDR2 FQNNGV. In DNA form, the CDR3 reads TGTGCCAGCAGCTCCGGTGTGGGAGGTGTCGACTACACCTTC. It codes for CASSSGVGGVDYTF.

The chain joins TRBV19 to TRBJ2-1, with TRBD2 identical over 8 bases. With 3 bases clipped from V and 7 bases from J, the junction kept 17 bases outside the gene matches. Germline V gene data show CDR1 as LNHDA and CDR2 as SQIVND (reference sequence). The CDR3 totals 18 residues. CDR3 residues: CASSIPTSNRGGRNEQFF. CDR3 sequence (DNA): TGTGCCAGTAGTATTCCAACGTCTAATCGGGGGGGCAGAAATGAGCAGTTCTTC.

The V and J genes are TRBV20-1 and TRBJ1-4, with TRBD1 as a possible D gene (6 bases). V was trimmed by 3 bases and J by 0 bases, leaving 11 bases between them. CDR1 DFQATT and CDR2 SNEGSKA come from the germline V gene (reference sequence). CDR3 length: 15 amino acids. CDR3 bases: TGCAGTGCTAGTGAACAGGGCGCAACTAATGAAAAACTGTTTTTT. Its translation is CSASEQGATNEKLFF.

The rearrangement joins TRBV19 to TRBJ1-2; weak D call: TRBD1 (5 bases). Trimming took 6 bases from V and 8 from J, leaving 16 bases between them. The CDR3 extends over 13 amino acids. Germline CDR1 LNHDA, CDR2 SQIVND (reference sequence). The CDR3, as DNA: TGTGCCAGTAGAACGACAGACCCATCCGGCTACACCTTC. Protein sequence: CASRTTDPSGYTF.

The chain couples TRBV18 to TRBJ1-1; no definite D call. The CDR3 is made up of 14 amino acids. V lost 0 bases and J lost 6, with 11 bases in between. Looked up from germline, CDR1 is KGHSH and CDR2 is LQKENI. The chain's CDR3 is CASSPPGLISEAFF. Written as DNA, the CDR3 is TGTGCCAGCTCACCACCCGGACTGATTTCTGAAGCTTTCTTT.

The CDR3 region has the DNA TGTGCCAGTAGTAAACACGGACAGACAACTAATGAAAAACTGTTTTTT. Translated, it gives CASSKHGQTTNEKLFF. This chain joins TRBV19 and TRBJ1-4; a possible D gene is TRBD1 (6 bases). Trimming stripped 4 bases from V and 0 bases from J, with 12 bases between. In germline, CDR1 is LNHDA, CDR2 SQIVND (reference sequence). The CDR3 extends over 16 amino acids.

This rearrangement joins TRBV15 to TRBJ2-3, with a possible D match to TRBD2 (7 bases). Trimming removed 3 bases at V and 4 bases at J, with 14 bases between. CDR1 and CDR2 (germline): LNHNV, YYDKDF (reference sequence). The CDR3 has 15 amino acids. The CDR3 here is CATSRGGQGSDTQYF. CDR3 in DNA: TGTGCCACCAGCAGGGGAGGGCAGGGGTCAGATACGCAGTATTTT.

This clone has more than one count but fewer than ten. The V gene is TRBV7-2, the J gene TRBJ1-6; D is uncertain. Germline V gene sequence: CDR1 SGHTA, CDR2 FQGNSA. Deletions cut 0 bases from V and 10 bases from J, with 7 bases between. The CDR3 is 13 amino acids. CDR3 sequence (DNA): TGTGCCAGCAGCTTAGCGGTGGGGTCACCCCTCCACTTT. This translates into CASSLAVGSPLHF.

V usage is TRBV2 and J usage is TRBJ2-7; 7 bases agree with TRBD1. Germline loops: CDR1 SNHLY, CDR2 FYNNEI. V was clipped by 7 bases and J by 2 bases; unmatched bases: 8. This CDR3 contains 14 residues. Here the CDR3 reads CASKTTGSTYEQYF. DNA of the CDR3: TGTGCCAGCAAGACGACAGGGTCTACCTACGAGCAGTACTTC.

The chain is built from TRBV7-9 and TRBJ2-5, with D unresolved. This CDR3 is 14 amino acids long. CDR1 is SEHNR and CDR2 is FQNEAQ in the germline V gene (reference sequence). V lost 4 bases and J 1 base, leaving 10 bases between the germline ends. DNA of the CDR3: TGTGCCAGCAGCTCCTTCGTAGGCCAAGAGACCCAGTACTTC. Amino acids: CASSSFVGQETQYF.

The chain is built from TRBV18 and TRBJ1-3; a weak D match, TRBD1 (6 bases). Trimming removed 4 bases at V and 3 bases at J, with 16 bases between. CDR3 size: 16 residues. In germline, CDR1 is KGHSH, CDR2 LQKENI. In nucleotides, the CDR3 is TGTGCCAGCTCACTAACCGGCCAGGGGTATGGAAACACCATATATTTT. Its translation is CASSLTGQGYGNTIYF.

Comments on this clone: This same CDR3 is encoded by further DNA sequences in the sample. The chain carries TRBV5-4 and TRBJ2-7, with D possibly called TRBD1 or TRBD2 (5 bases each). This CDR3 contains 14 residues. Germline V gene sequence: CDR1 SGHNT, CDR2 YYREEE (reference sequence). V was pared by 4 bases and J by 3 bases, with 14 bases between. Written as DNA, the CDR3 is TGTGCCAGCAGCCCCGGGACGTCACGCTACGAGCAGTACTTC. Its protein product is CASSPGTSRYEQYF. The full variable domain, its missing parts supplied by reference TRBV5-4 and TRBJ2-7, is ETGVTQSPTHLIKTRGQQVTLRCSSQSGHNTVSWYQQALGQGPQFIFQYYREEENGRGNFPPRFSGLQFPNYSSELNVNALELDDSALYLCASSPGTSRYEQYFGPGTRLTVT.

V is TRBV5-1 and J is TRBJ1-3, with TRBD1 matching 8 bases. The CDR3 length is 16 residues. V dropped 4 bases and J dropped 4; count of bases not matched to a gene: 10. Germline V CDR1 and CDR2: SGHRS, YFSETQ. Written as DNA, the CDR3 is TGCGCCAGCAGCACCCAGGACAGGGTTACCGGAAACACCATATATTTT. Residues: CASSTQDRVTGNTIYF.

The V gene is TRBV30, the J gene TRBJ1-2, with D tentatively TRBD1 (5 bases). From germline, CDR1 is GTSNPN and CDR2 SVGIG (reference sequence). The length of the CDR3 is 12 residues. V was shortened by 0 bases and J by 4 bases, with 6 bases between the two germline ends. CDR3 loop: CAWSVQGYGYTF. In DNA form, the CDR3 reads TGTGCCTGGAGTGTCCAGGGCTATGGCTACACCTTC.

This chain joins TRBV5-1 and TRBJ1-4; a possible D gene is TRBD1 (5 bases). V lost 0 bases to trimming and J lost 1 base, with 10 bases between them. Germline values: CDR1 SGHRS, CDR2 YFSETQ. This CDR3 has 16 amino acids. CDR3 sequence (DNA): TGCGCCAGCAGCTTGGGTCTCGGGGGAACTAATGAAAAACTGTTTTTT. This codes for CASSLGLGGTNEKLFF.

The rearrangement uses TRBV3-1 (or the pseudogene TRBV3-2) and TRBJ2-1, with TRBD1 identical over 9 bases. CDR1 and CDR2 from the germline V gene are LGHDT and YNNKEL (reference sequence). The CDR3 contains 14 residues. Trimming took 4 bases from V and 7 from J; bases not matched to a gene: 5. The CDR3 region is CASSPRDRENEQFF. CDR3 DNA sequence: TGTGCCAGCAGCCCCAGGGACAGGGAGAATGAGCAGTTCTTC.

The rearrangement uses TRBV9 and TRBJ1-1; tentative D call: TRBD1 (6 bases). The CDR3 loop spans 14 amino acids. The germline V and J ends were trimmed by 4 bases and 3 bases, with 13 bases remaining between them. CDR1 and CDR2 (germline): SGDLS, YYNGEE. The CDR3 nucleotides are TGTGCCAGCAGCCCAGGGGATTTTCACACTGAAGCTTTCTTT. It translates to CASSPGDFHTEAFF.

A few counts support this clone. The rearrangement joins TRBV5-1 to TRBJ2-3, with D possibly TRBD2 on 5 matching bases. The CDR3 runs to 14 residues. V lost 6 bases and J 4 bases, leaving 15 bases between the germline ends. CDR1 is SGHRS, CDR2 YFSETQ, per germline. For the CDR3, the DNA is TGCGCCAGCACCCTAGGAGGAGGTTCAGATACGCAGTATTTT. Translated, it gives CASTLGGGSDTQYF. Complete variable domain (other parts from reference TRBV5-1 and TRBJ2-3): KAGVTQTPRYLIKTRGQQVTLSCSPISGHRSVSWYQQTPGQGLQFLFEYFSETQRNKGNFPGRFSGRQFSNSRSEMNVSTLELGDSALYLCASTLGGGSDTQYFGPGTRLTVL.

The chain has TRBV5-1 and TRBJ2-2; 11 nucleotides agree with TRBD2. V shed 4 bases and J 1 base; nucleotides not matched to a gene: 0. The CDR3 contains 15 residues. Looked up from germline, CDR1 is SGHRS and CDR2 is YFSETQ. The chain's CDR3 is CASSLAGGNTGELFF. As DNA, the CDR3 is TGCGCCAGCAGCCTAGCGGGGGGGAACACCGGGGAGCTGTTTTTT. The entire variable domain, with the rest obtained from reference TRBV5-1 and TRBJ2-2, is as follows: KAGVTQTPRYLIKTRGQQVTLSCSPISGHRSVSWYQQTPGQGLQFLFEYFSETQRNKGNFPGRFSGRQFSNSRSEMNVSTLELGDSALYLCASSLAGGNTGELFFGEGSRLTVL.

Remarks on this clone: Just one base apart from a much larger clone, this may be a read error. The rearrangement joins TRBV6-5 to TRBJ1-1, with a possible D match to TRBD1 (5 bases). V dropped 6 bases and J dropped 0 bases, with 8 bases sitting between them. Germline lookup yields CDR1 MNHEY and CDR2 SVGAGI. This CDR3 contains 13 residues. The CDR3 region is CASSVTVNTEAFF. The CDR3, as DNA: TGTGCCAGCAGCGTGACAGTGAACACTGAAGCTTTCTTT.

V is TRBV7-2 and J is TRBJ2-7; the D call may be TRBD1 or TRBD2 (5 bases each). CDR1 is SGHTA and CDR2 is FQGNSA in the germline V gene. CDR3 size: 14 residues. V lost 1 base and J 6 bases, leaving 13 bases between the germline ends. The CDR3 DNA reads as TGTGCCAGCAGCTTAGGCAGGGAGAAGGTCGAGCAGTACTTC. Protein sequence: CASSLGREKVEQYF.

In its sample, this clone was seen a few times. The chain links TRBV6-5 to TRBJ2-7; possible D gene TRBD1, 5 bases. Germline V gene sequence: CDR1 MNHEY, CDR2 SVGAGI. This CDR3 has 13 residues. The V end lost 5 bases, the J end lost 1 base, and 9 bases lay between the germline ends. CDR3 sequence (DNA): TGTGCCAGCAGTATGACAGAATCCTACGAGCAGTACTTC. Translated: CASSMTESYEQYF.